This TCR beta chain came from a study of Graves' ophthalmopathy and Graves' hyperthyroidism. V was clipped by 2 bases and J by 5 bases; unmatched bases: 6. This CDR3 has 15 residues. From germline, CDR1 is SGHTA and CDR2 FQGNSA. This clonotype was detected once. Amplified TCR beta CDR3 regions were obtained using RNA transcripts as template. HTBI primers were used in a first-round RT-PCR, which preceded a second-round multiplex PCR. TCRdb reanalysed the multiplex PCR reads using MiXCR and keeps one entry per CDR3 protein. The repertoire holds approximately 410,000 distinct CDR3 sequences, with 15% as singletons. New diagnoses, under 2 months' duration, and ages 18 to 65 characterized the hyperthyroidism patients.

V is TRBV7-2 and J is TRBJ2-3, with 8 bases matching TRBD2. The specimen was peripheral blood. The clonotype originates from a woman in her late teens or twenties with stable Graves' hyperthyroidism. The chain's CDR3 is CASSLSAGGGDTQYF. Written as DNA, the CDR3 is TGTGCCAGCAGCTTATCGGCGGGGGGCGGAGATACGCAGTATTTT.